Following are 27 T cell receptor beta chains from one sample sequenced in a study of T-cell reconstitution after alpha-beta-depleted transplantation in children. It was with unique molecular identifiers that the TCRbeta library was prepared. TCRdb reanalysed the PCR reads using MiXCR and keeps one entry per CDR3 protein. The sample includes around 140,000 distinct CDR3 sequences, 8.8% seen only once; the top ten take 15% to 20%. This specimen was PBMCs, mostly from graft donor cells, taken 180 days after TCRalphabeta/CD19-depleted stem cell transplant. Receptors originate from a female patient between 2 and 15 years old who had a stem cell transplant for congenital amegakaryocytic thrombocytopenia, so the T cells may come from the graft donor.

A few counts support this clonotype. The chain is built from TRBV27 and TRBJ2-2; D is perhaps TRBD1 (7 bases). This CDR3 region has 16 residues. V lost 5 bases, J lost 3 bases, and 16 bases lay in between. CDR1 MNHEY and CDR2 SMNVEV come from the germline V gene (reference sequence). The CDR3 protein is CASSLRAGGYTGELFF. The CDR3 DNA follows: TGTGCCAGCAGTCTCAGGGCAGGGGGGTACACCGGGGAGCTGTTTTTT.

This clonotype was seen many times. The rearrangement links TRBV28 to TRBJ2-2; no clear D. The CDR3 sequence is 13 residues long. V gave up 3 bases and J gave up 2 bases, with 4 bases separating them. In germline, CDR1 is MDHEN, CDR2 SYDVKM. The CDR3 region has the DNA TGTGCCAGCAGTTTCCCCAACACCGGGGAGCTGTTTTTT. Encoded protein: CASSFPNTGELFF.

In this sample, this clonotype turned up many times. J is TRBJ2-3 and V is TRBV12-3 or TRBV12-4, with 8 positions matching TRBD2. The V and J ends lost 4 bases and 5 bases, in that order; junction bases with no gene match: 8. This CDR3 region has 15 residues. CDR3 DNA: TGTGCCAGCAGTTACGCGGGGGGCCAAGGAGATACGCAGTATTTT. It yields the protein CASSYAGGQGDTQYF.

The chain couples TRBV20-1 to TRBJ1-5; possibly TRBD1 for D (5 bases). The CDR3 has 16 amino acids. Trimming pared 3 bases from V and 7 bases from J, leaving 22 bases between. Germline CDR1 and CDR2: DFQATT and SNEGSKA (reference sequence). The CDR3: CSASAYAGPLRQPQHF. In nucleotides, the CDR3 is TGCAGTGCTAGCGCCTATGCAGGGCCCCTCCGGCAGCCCCAGCATTTT.

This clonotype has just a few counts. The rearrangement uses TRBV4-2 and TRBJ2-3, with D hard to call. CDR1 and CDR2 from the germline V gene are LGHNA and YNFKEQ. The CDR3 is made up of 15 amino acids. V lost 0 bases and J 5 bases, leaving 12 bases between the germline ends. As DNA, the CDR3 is TGTGCCAGCAGCCAAGATTACAACGAGGTAGATACGCAGTATTTT. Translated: CASSQDYNEVDTQYF.

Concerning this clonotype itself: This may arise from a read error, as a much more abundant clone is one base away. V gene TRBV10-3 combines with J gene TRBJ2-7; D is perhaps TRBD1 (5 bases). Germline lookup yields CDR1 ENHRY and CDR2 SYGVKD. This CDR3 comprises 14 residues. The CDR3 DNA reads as TGTGCCAGCAGTGGTAGGACACCTGCCTACGAGCAGTACTTC. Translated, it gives CASSGRTPAYEQYF.

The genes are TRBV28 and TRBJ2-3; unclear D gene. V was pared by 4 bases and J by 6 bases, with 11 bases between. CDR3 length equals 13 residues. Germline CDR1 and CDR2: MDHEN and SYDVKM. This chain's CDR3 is CASSSPAADTQYF. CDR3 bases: TGTGCCAGCAGTTCTCCGGCGGCGGATACGCAGTATTTT.

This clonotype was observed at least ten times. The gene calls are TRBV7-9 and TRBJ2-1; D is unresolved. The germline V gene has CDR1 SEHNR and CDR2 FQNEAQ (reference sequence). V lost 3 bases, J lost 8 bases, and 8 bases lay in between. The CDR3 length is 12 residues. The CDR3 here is CASSFSLYEQFF. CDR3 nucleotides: TGTGCCAGCAGCTTTAGTCTTTATGAGCAGTTCTTC.

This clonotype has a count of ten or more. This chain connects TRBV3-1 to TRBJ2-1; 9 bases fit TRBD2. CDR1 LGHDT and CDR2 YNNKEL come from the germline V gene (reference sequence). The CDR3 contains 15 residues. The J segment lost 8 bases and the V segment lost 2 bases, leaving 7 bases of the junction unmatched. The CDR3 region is CASSQTGLAWYEQFF. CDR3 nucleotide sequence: TGTGCCAGCAGCCAAACGGGACTAGCATGGTATGAGCAGTTCTTC.

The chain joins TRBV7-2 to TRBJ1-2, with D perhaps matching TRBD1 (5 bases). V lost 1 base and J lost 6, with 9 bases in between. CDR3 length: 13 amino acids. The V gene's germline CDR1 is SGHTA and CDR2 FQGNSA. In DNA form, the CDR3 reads TGTGCCAGCAGCTTAGATTTGGGGGATGGCTACACCTTC. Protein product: CASSLDLGDGYTF.

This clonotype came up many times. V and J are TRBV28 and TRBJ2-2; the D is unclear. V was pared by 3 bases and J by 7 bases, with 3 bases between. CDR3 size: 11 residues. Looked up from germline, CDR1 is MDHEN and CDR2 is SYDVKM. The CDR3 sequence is CASSFHGELFF. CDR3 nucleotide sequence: TGTGCCAGCAGTTTTCACGGGGAGCTGTTTTTT. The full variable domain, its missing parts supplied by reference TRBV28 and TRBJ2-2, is DVKVTQSSRYLVKRTGEKVFLECVQDMDHENMFWYRQDPGLGLRLIYFSYDVKMKEKGDIPEGYSVSREKKERFSLILESASTNQTSMYLCASSFHGELFFGEGSRLTVL.

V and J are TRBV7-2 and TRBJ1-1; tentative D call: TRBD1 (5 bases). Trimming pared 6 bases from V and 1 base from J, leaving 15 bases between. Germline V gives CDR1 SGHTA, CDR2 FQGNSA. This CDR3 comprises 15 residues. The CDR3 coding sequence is TGTGCCAGCAGACCTCCTGGGGCAGGGAACACTGAAGCTTTCTTT. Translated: CASRPPGAGNTEAFF.

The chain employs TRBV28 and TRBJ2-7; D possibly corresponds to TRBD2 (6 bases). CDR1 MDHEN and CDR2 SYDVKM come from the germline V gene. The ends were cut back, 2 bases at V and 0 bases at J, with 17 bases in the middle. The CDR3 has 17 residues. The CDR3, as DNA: TGTGCCAGCAGTTTAGAGGAGGGCGCCGCATTCTCCTACGAGCAGTACTTC. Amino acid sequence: CASSLEEGAAFSYEQYF.

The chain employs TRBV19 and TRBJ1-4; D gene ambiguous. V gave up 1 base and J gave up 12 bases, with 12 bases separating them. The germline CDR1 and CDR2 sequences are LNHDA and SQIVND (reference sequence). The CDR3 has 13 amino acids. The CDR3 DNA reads TGTGCCAGTAGTATAGTTTCGGTTGCGGAACTGTTTTTT. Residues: CASSIVSVAELFF. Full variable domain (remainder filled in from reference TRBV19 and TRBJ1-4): DGGITQSPKYLFRKEGQNVTLSCEQNLNHDAMYWYRQDPGQGLRLIYYSQIVNDFQKGDIAEGYSVSREKKESFPLTVTSAQKNPTAFYLCASSIVSVAELFFGSGTQLSVL.

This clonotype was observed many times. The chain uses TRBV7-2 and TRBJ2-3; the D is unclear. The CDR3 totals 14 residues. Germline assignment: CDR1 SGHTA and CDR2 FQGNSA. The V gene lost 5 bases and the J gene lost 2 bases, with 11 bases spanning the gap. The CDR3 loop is CASSPFRTTDTQYF. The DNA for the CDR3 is TGTGCCAGCAGCCCTTTCAGAACCACAGATACGCAGTATTTT.

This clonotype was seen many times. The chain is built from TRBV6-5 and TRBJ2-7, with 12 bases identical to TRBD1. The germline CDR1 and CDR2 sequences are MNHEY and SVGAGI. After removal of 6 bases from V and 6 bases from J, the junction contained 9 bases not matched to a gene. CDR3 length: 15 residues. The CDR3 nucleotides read TGTGCCAGCAGATACGGGACAGGGGGCCGTTCCGAGCAGTACTTC. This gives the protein CASRYGTGGRSEQYF.

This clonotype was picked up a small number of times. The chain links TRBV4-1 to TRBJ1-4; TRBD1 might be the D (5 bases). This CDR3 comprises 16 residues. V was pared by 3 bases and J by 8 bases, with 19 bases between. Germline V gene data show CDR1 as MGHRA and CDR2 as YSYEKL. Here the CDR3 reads CASSQASQGRGEKLFF. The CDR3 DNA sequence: TGCGCCAGCAGCCAGGCCTCCCAGGGTCGTGGAGAAAAACTGTTTTTT.

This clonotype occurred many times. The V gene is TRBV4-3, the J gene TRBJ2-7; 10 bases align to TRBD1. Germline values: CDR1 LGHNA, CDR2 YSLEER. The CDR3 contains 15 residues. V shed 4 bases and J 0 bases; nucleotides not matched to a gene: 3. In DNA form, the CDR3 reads TGCGCCAGCAGCCCCGGGACAGGGGACTCCTACGAGCAGTACTTC. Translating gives CASSPGTGDSYEQYF.

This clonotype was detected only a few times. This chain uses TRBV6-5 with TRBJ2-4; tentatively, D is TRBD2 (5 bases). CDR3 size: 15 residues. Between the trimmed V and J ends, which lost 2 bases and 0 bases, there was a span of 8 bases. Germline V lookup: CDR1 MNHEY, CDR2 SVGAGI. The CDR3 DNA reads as TGTGCCAGCAGTTACCGCGGGCAAGCCAAAAACATTCAGTACTTC. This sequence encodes CASSYRGQAKNIQYF.

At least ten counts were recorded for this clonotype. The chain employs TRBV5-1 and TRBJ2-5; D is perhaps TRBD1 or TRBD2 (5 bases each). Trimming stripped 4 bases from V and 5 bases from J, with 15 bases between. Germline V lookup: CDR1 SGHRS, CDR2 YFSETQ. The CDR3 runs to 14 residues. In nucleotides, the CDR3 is TGCGCCAGCAGCCCAGCAGGGAGTTGGGAGACCCAGTACTTC. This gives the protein CASSPAGSWETQYF.

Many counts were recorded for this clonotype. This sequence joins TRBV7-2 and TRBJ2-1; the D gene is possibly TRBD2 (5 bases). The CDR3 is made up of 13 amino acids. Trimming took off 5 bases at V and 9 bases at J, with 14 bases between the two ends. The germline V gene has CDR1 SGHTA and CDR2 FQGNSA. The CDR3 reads CASSLTSEGEQFF. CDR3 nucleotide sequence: TGTGCCAGCAGCCTCACTAGTGAGGGTGAGCAGTTCTTC.

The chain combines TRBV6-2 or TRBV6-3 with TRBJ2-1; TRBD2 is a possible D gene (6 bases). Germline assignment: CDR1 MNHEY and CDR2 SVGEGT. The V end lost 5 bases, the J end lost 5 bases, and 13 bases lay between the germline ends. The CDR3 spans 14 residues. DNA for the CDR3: TGTGCCAGCAGTGGGGTACTAGCCCACAATGAGCAGTTCTTC. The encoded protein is CASSGVLAHNEQFF.

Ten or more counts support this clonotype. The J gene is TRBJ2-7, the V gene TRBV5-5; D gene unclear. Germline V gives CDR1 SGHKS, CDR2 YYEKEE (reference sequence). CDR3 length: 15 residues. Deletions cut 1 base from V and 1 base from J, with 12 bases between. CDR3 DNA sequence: TGTGCCAGCAGCTTGACGGGCAGCAGATCCTACGAGCAGTACTTC. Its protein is CASSLTGSRSYEQYF.

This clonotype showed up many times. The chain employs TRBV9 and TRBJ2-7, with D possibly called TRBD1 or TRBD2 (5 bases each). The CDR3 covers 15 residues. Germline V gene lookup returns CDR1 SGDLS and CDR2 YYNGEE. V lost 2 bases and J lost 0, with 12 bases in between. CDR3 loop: CASSVSPGSSYEQYF. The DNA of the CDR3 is TGTGCCAGCAGCGTGAGTCCAGGGAGCTCCTACGAGCAGTACTTC.

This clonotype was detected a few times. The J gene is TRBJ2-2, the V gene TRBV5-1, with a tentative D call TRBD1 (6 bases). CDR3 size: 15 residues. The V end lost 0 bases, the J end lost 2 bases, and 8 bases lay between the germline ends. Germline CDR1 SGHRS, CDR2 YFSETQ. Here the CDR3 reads CASSLGTVNTGELFF. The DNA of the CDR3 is TGCGCCAGCAGCTTGGGGACAGTTAACACCGGGGAGCTGTTTTTT.

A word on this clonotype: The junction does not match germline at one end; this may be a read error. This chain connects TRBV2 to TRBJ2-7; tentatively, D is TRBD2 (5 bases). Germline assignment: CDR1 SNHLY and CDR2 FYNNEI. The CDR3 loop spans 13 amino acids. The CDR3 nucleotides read TGTTCCAGCATCCAGGACGGGACCTACGAGCAGTACTTC. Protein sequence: CSSIQDGTYEQYF.

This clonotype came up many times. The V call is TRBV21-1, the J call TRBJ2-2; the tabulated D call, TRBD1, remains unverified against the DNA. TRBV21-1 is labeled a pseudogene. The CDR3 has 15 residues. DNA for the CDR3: TGTGCCAGCAGCAAGACAGGGGCGAACACCGGGGAGCTGTTTTTT. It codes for CASSKTGANTGELFF.